The entry below gives a single T cell receptor beta chain sequence along with its context. Participants, about 18 to 89 years old, spanned about two dozen US areas. Clinical history as reported by participants underpinned cohort assignment. V shed 2 bases and J 10 bases; nucleotides not matched to a gene: 5. CDR1 and CDR2 (germline): MGHRA, YSYEKL. The CDR3 spans 14 residues. The method was immunoSEQ multiplex PCR; TCRdb's version includes in-frame clones alone and lacks a portion of them. The repertoire consists of approximately 180,000 clones, with over 75% occurring once and the leading ten covering around 1.2%. These data belong to a study of blood T cell repertoires in COVID-19.

Sequences were obtained from PBMCs or T cells enriched from blood (not recorded which). This TCR was sampled from a human donor with acute COVID-19. The donor label of this sample is uncertain. The chain recombines TRBV4-1 with TRBJ1-6, with 7 bases identical to TRBD1. The CDR3 spells CASSQIRGESPLHF. CDR3 coding DNA: TGCGCCAGCAGCCAAATCAGGGGGGAATCACCCCTCCACTTT.